The 30 T cell receptor beta chains below all came from one sample that was sequenced in a study of vaccination and CD4 T cells after COVID-19 (dated by TCRdb to 2021 to 2024). The meaning of the sample's treatment or condition label: approximately 9-day PBMC culture with coronavirus spike peptide pools or control peptides (ViraFEST assay). Their antigens remain unidentified. To prepare the library, PCR was applied. TCRdb lists the instrument as Illumina iSeq 100. At the Johns Hopkins FTIC core, DNA from the cultured CD4+ T cells underwent TCR sequencing with the Oncomine TCR Beta short-read assay. Through fastp at Q25 and MiXCR, TCRdb rebuilt clones from the public reads, retaining in-frame beta chains. Each entry is one CDR3 protein sequence, shown with its most common DNA and genes. The sample includes under 25,000 distinct CDR3 sequences, with over 60% observed a single time. Jointly, the top ten make up roughly 7.5% of the sample.

The sample consisted of CD4+ T cells from blood, cultured in vitro. These receptors were obtained from a human donor who had recovered from COVID-19.

The rearrangement joins TRBV29-1 to TRBJ1-2; D might be TRBD1 (5 bases). The germline V gene encodes CDR1 SQVTM and CDR2 ANQGSEA. Trimming cost V 2 bases and J 5 bases, with 15 bases left between them. The CDR3 length is 14 residues. The CDR3 sequence: CSVESPGVGYGYTF. The DNA for the CDR3 is TGCAGCGTTGAATCCCCGGGGGTAGGGTATGGCTACACCTTC. The full variable domain, rest sourced from reference TRBV29-1 and TRBJ1-2, is SAVISQKPSRDICQRGTSLTIQCQVDSQVTMMFWYRQQPGQSLTLIATANQGSEATYESGFVIDKFPISRPNLTFSTLTVSNMSPEDSSIYLCSVESPGVGYGYTFGSGTRLTVV.

V and J are TRBV7-9 and TRBJ1-2; D unresolved. From germline, CDR1 is SEHNR and CDR2 FQNEAQ (reference sequence). CDR3 length equals 11 residues. V shed 4 bases and J shed 8 bases, with 8 bases lying between them. CDR3 sequence (DNA): TGTGCCAGCAGCTCCCCCGGCGGCTACACCTTC. This sequence encodes CASSSPGGYTF.

This clonotype was picked up one time. V is TRBV24-1 and J is TRBJ2-3, with TRBD1 matching 9 bases. Losses at the gene ends were 1 base for V and 6 bases for J; bases not matched to a gene: 7. The V gene's germline CDR1 is KGHDR and CDR2 SFDVKD. This CDR3 spans 16 amino acids. The CDR3 is CATSDFPGTGIDTQYF. The CDR3, as DNA: TGTGCCACCAGTGATTTCCCCGGGACAGGGATTGATACGCAGTATTTT.

This chain connects TRBV20-1 to TRBJ2-2, with 8 bases fitting TRBD2. The germline gives CDR1 DFQATT, CDR2 SNEGSKA (reference sequence). V lost 6 bases, J lost 6 bases, and 18 bases stayed unmatched. This CDR3 comprises 17 residues. The CDR3 loop reads CSATRGPPGLDAGELFF. DNA of the CDR3: TGCAGTGCCACCCGGGGCCCTCCGGGACTAGACGCCGGGGAGCTGTTTTTT.

The rearrangement links TRBV6-5 to TRBJ1-1; weak D call: TRBD1 (6 bases). V was trimmed by 0 bases and J by 0 bases, leaving 17 bases between them. The CDR3 is made up of 18 amino acids. Looked up from germline, CDR1 is MNHEY and CDR2 is SVGAGI. The CDR3 nucleotides are TGTGCCAGCAGTTACTCGCCCCCTTGGACAGCAGTGAACACTGAAGCTTTCTTT. As protein: CASSYSPPWTAVNTEAFF.

V gene TRBV7-2 combines with J gene TRBJ1-6; no firm D call. There are 16 residues in the CDR3. V was cut by 5 bases and J by 8 bases, with 19 bases left in between. Germline V CDR1 and CDR2: SGHTA, FQGNSA. The CDR3 here is CASSPYSVKGDSPLHF. As DNA, the CDR3 is TGTGCCAGCAGCCCGTACAGCGTTAAGGGAGATTCACCCCTCCACTTT.

V and J are TRBV7-2 and TRBJ1-6; D is uncertain. The V gene's germline CDR1 is SGHTA and CDR2 FQGNSA. V lost 4 bases, J lost 11 bases, and 15 bases lay in between. The CDR3 consists of 14 residues. The CDR3 DNA reads TGTGCCAGCAGCTCAGAAAACCAGGTTGCACCCCTCCACTTT. It encodes CASSSENQVAPLHF.

Only a few counts were recorded for this clonotype. The rearrangement links TRBV6-5 to TRBJ1-1, with a weak D call TRBD1 (5 bases). Between the trimmed V and J ends, which lost 2 bases and 4 bases, there was a span of 14 bases. Per germline, CDR1 MNHEY and CDR2 SVGAGI. The CDR3 spans 15 residues. The CDR3 reads CASSYQRGSGTEAFF. The CDR3 DNA sequence: TGTGCCAGCAGTTACCAGCGGGGGTCCGGCACTGAAGCTTTCTTT.

The chain joins TRBV18 to TRBJ1-1; weak D call: TRBD1 (5 bases). Germline values: CDR1 KGHSH, CDR2 LQKENI. The CDR3 has 14 amino acids. V shed 3 bases and J shed 3 bases, with 11 bases lying between them. The DNA for the CDR3 is TGTGCCAGCTCACCTCAGGGAAGGGACACTGAAGCTTTCTTT. This sequence encodes CASSPQGRDTEAFF.

The rearrangement joins TRBV27 to TRBJ2-5; D ambiguous. Trimming took 7 bases from V and 1 from J, leaving 10 bases between them. This CDR3 contains 13 residues. Germline V gives CDR1 MNHEY, CDR2 SMNVEV (reference sequence). CDR3 in amino acids: CASKKHSQETQYF. The CDR3 region has the DNA TGTGCCAGCAAAAAACACTCCCAAGAGACCCAGTACTTC.

The rearrangement uses TRBV5-1 and TRBJ1-5; 10 positions agree with TRBD1. V shed 1 base, J shed 7 bases, and the junction held 8 bases outside the gene matches. CDR1 and CDR2 from the germline V gene are SGHRS and YFSETQ. The length of the CDR3 is 16 residues. This CDR3 is CASSLRPGTGEQPQHF. The CDR3 DNA is TGCGCCAGCAGCTTGAGGCCGGGGACAGGGGAACAGCCCCAGCATTTT.

V is TRBV19 and J is TRBJ2-3; weak D call: TRBD1 (5 bases). V was pared by 6 bases and J by 5 bases, with 12 bases between. Germline loops: CDR1 LNHDA, CDR2 SQIVND (reference sequence). The CDR3 spans 13 residues. Here the CDR3 DNA reads TGTGCCAGTAGCCATTCAGGGCTAGATACGCAGTATTTT. It encodes CASSHSGLDTQYF.

The gene calls are TRBV20-1 and TRBJ1-2; unclear D gene. This CDR3 is 13 amino acids long. CDR1 is DFQATT, CDR2 SNEGSKA, per germline (reference sequence). Trimming took off 3 bases at V and 2 bases at J, with 10 bases between the two ends. The CDR3 bases are TGCAGTGCTAGTGCACCGCCAAACTATGGCTACACCTTC. The encoded protein is CSASAPPNYGYTF.

The rearrangement joins TRBV20-1 to TRBJ1-6; D is unresolved. CDR1 DFQATT and CDR2 SNEGSKA come from the germline V gene (reference sequence). Trimming pared 5 bases from V and 14 bases from J, leaving 25 bases between. The CDR3 has 15 residues. CDR3 in amino acids: CSARIPPRGPRTLHF. The DNA of the CDR3 is TGCAGTGCTCGAATCCCCCCCCGTGGCCCTCGGACCCTCCACTTT.

V is TRBV7-2 and J is TRBJ1-2; perhaps TRBD1 as D (5 bases). The CDR3 contains 12 residues. The ends were cut back, 5 bases at V and 13 bases at J, with 17 bases in the middle. From germline, CDR1 is SGHTA and CDR2 FQGNSA. This CDR3 is CASSATRGNPTF. CDR3 in DNA: TGTGCCAGCAGCGCAACTCGGGGGAACCCCACCTTC. Supplemented by reference TRBV7-2 and TRBJ1-2, the full variable domain reads GAGVSQSPSNKVTEKGKDVELRCDPISGHTALYWYRQSLGQGLEFLIYFQGNSAPDKSGLPSDRFSAERTGGSVSTLTIQRTQQEDSAVYLCASSATRGNPTFGSGTRLTVV.

The gene calls are TRBV20-1 and TRBJ2-7, with TRBD2 matching over 8 bases. The CDR3 has 14 amino acids. From germline, CDR1 is DFQATT and CDR2 SNEGSKA (reference sequence). J gave up 2 bases and V 0 bases, and 3 bases lay outside the gene matches. The CDR3 protein is CSARDLSGTYEQYF. The CDR3 DNA reads TGCAGTGCTAGAGATCTTAGCGGGACCTACGAGCAGTACTTC.

This clonotype was picked up a small number of times. CDR3 sequence reads: CATGKGRANYGYTF. The CDR3 DNA follows: TGTGCCACCGGGAAGGGACGGGCCAACTATGGCTACACCTTC. This rearrangement joins TRBV6-2 or TRBV6-3 to TRBJ1-2, with D perhaps TRBD1 (5 bases). This CDR3 has 14 amino acids. CDR1 is MNHEY and CDR2 is SVGEGT in the germline V gene. The V gene lost 10 bases and the J gene lost 2 bases, with 17 bases spanning the gap.

This clonotype was recorded a few times. The chain joins TRBV7-2 to TRBJ1-1; a weak D match, TRBD1 (6 bases). The CDR3 length is 15 residues. The ends were cut back, 5 bases at V and 1 base at J, with 14 bases in the middle. CDR1 and CDR2 (germline): SGHTA, FQGNSA. The CDR3 region is CASSRRWDTNTEAFF. CDR3 coding DNA: TGTGCCAGCAGCCGCCGCTGGGACACGAACACTGAAGCTTTCTTT. The whole variable domain, remainder taken from reference TRBV7-2 and TRBJ1-1, is GAGVSQSPSNKVTEKGKDVELRCDPISGHTALYWYRQSLGQGLEFLIYFQGNSAPDKSGLPSDRFSAERTGGSVSTLTIQRTQQEDSAVYLCASSRRWDTNTEAFFGQGTRLTVV.

The chain carries TRBV11-2 and TRBJ1-1; 7 nucleotides agree with TRBD1. Germline lookup yields CDR1 SGHAT and CDR2 FQNNGV. The CDR3 has 16 residues. Trimming removed 2 bases from V and 1 base from J; junction bases left unmatched: 7. This CDR3 reads CASSLPQGTANTEAFF. The CDR3 nucleotides read TGTGCCAGCAGCTTACCACAGGGGACGGCGAACACTGAAGCTTTCTTT.

The V and J genes are TRBV6-2 or TRBV6-3 and TRBJ2-1; 11 nucleotides match TRBD2. The CDR3 runs 16 residues. Germline V CDR1 and CDR2: MNHEY, SVGEGT. The V segment lost 6 bases and the J segment 9 bases; nucleotides outside the gene matches: 13. The CDR3 region is CASRPISGRASGEQFF. CDR3 in DNA: TGTGCCAGCAGGCCCATTAGCGGGAGGGCTAGCGGTGAGCAGTTCTTC.

This clonotype has a handful of counts. V usage is TRBV2 and J usage is TRBJ1-2; 7 bases are a match to TRBD1. Germline lookup yields CDR1 SNHLY and CDR2 FYNNEI. The CDR3 extends over 18 amino acids. J lost 4 bases, V lost 7 bases, and 21 bases had no gene match. The CDR3 is CASTPAGGTALPIYGYTF. CDR3 DNA sequence: TGTGCCAGCACCCCCGCCGGAGGGACAGCCCTTCCGATCTATGGCTACACCTTC.

The J gene is TRBJ2-1, the V gene TRBV6-1, with 12 bases identical to TRBD2. CDR1 is MNHNS and CDR2 is SASEGT in the germline V gene. Trimming removed 2 bases from V and 6 bases from J; junction bases left unmatched: 2. CDR3 length: 15 amino acids. This CDR3 is CASSELAGGGNEQFF. The DNA of the CDR3 is TGTGCCAGCAGTGAACTAGCGGGAGGGGGCAATGAGCAGTTCTTC.

The chain combines TRBV28 with TRBJ2-1, with 14 bases aligning to TRBD2. Germline V gene sequence: CDR1 MDHEN, CDR2 SYDVKM. J was trimmed by 7 bases and V by 6 bases; bases with no gene match: 14. The CDR3 spans 18 residues. Here the CDR3 reads CASSPLRGLAGAGNEQFF. In nucleotides, the CDR3 is TGTGCCAGCAGCCCCTTGCGGGGACTAGCGGGAGCCGGGAATGAGCAGTTCTTC.

This clonotype came up once. The rearrangement uses TRBV20-1 and TRBJ2-2, with a weak D call TRBD1 (6 bases). Germline CDR1 DFQATT, CDR2 SNEGSKA (reference sequence). The CDR3 consists of 15 residues. Trimming took off 1 base at V and 5 bases at J, with 14 bases between the two ends. The CDR3 sequence is CSARAVGALTGELFF. As DNA, the CDR3 is TGCAGTGCTAGAGCGGTGGGGGCGCTAACCGGGGAGCTGTTTTTT.

This clonotype was counted only a few times. The gene calls are TRBV6-5 and TRBJ1-5, with a weak D call TRBD1 (5 bases). CDR1 MNHEY and CDR2 SVGAGI come from the germline V gene. V gave up 4 bases and J gave up 7 bases, with 14 bases separating them. The length of the CDR3 is 14 residues. The CDR3 DNA reads as TGTGCCAGCAGTTCAGTGGCAGGGAGGCAGCCCCAGCATTTT. Amino acids: CASSSVAGRQPQHF.

The V gene is TRBV20-1, the J gene TRBJ1-2, with 8 bases aligning to TRBD1. The V gene's germline CDR1 is DFQATT and CDR2 SNEGSKA (reference sequence). Trimming took 0 bases from V and 8 from J; bases not matched to a gene: 14. The CDR3 extends over 16 amino acids. For the CDR3, the DNA is TGCAGTGCTAGAGATAATTGGACAGGGAGGATCCTAGGCTACACCTTC. This gives the protein CSARDNWTGRILGYTF.

The rearrangement joins TRBV6-1 to TRBJ1-4, with 11 bases identical to TRBD1. In germline, CDR1 is MNHNS, CDR2 SASEGT. The CDR3 loop spans 15 amino acids. J lost 7 bases, V lost 7 bases, and 8 bases had no gene match. As DNA, the CDR3 is TGTGCCAGCAATACCGGGACAGGGGGTAGTGAAAAACTGTTTTTT. It specifies CASNTGTGGSEKLFF.

This clonotype was seen only once. The chain recombines TRBV19 with TRBJ2-3; 8 bases map to TRBD1. V lost 4 bases and J lost 0; bases outside the gene matches: 3. The CDR3 has 15 amino acids. CDR1 LNHDA and CDR2 SQIVND come from the germline V gene (reference sequence). As DNA, the CDR3 is TGTGCCAGTAGTAGACAGGGGACTAGCACAGATACGCAGTATTTT. Its protein is CASSRQGTSTDTQYF.

The chain employs TRBV30 and TRBJ1-6; 8 bases are shared with TRBD1. V lost 8 bases to trimming and J lost 7 bases; unmatched junction nucleotides: 10. The length of the CDR3 is 14 residues. CDR1 and CDR2 from the germline V gene are GTSNPN and SVGIG (reference sequence). The DNA of the CDR3 is TGTGCCGGGCAGGGGGCAGGAAGGAATTCACCCCTCCACTTT. As protein: CAGQGAGRNSPLHF.

J is TRBJ1-2 and V is TRBV30; tentatively, D is TRBD1 (5 bases). Germline CDR1 reads GTSNPN; CDR2 reads SVGIG (reference sequence). The CDR3 length is 13 residues. Trimming pared 4 bases from V and 5 bases from J, leaving 14 bases between. Written as DNA, the CDR3 is TGTGCCTGGACGAGGGACGCTTGGTATGGCTACACCTTC. Amino acids: CAWTRDAWYGYTF.